The rows below give T cell receptor beta chains drawn from one sample of a study of CXCR3-negative and CXCR3-positive naive CD8 T cells. TCRdb reprocessed the 5' RACE reads and keeps a single row for each CDR3 protein, giving no DNA. In all, the sample yields some 150,000 distinct CDR3 sequences. Sequenced sample: naive CXCR3+ CD8+ T cells from blood. These receptor sequences come from a human donor in good health. Some clones in this sample may be carry-over from other donors' samples. CDR3s include the opening cysteine and the closing phenylalanine or tryptophan. Fields, in order: V gene, J gene, CDR3 protein.

v_call: TRBV12-3/TRBV12-4
j_call: TRBJ2-4
cdr3_aa: CASSESGTGVAKNIQYF

v_call: TRBV12-3/TRBV12-4
j_call: TRBJ2-5
cdr3_aa: CASTRTSGKLKETQYF

v_call: TRBV20-1
j_call: TRBJ1-1
cdr3_aa: CSAIRPSVGRDRGEFRWDTEAFF

v_call: TRBV9
j_call: TRBJ2-7
cdr3_aa: CASSGTGGYEQYF

v_call: TRBV27
j_call: TRBJ2-7
cdr3_aa: CASSLKGLAGHEQYF

v_call: TRBV11-2
j_call: TRBJ2-7
cdr3_aa: CASSLDPSGQGYEQYF

v_call: TRBV4-3
j_call: TRBJ2-7
cdr3_aa: CASNQETGVAYEQYF

v_call: TRBV5-1
j_call: TRBJ2-1
cdr3_aa: CASSLVGVTSGGANEQFF

v_call: TRBV28
j_call: TRBJ2-1
cdr3_aa: CASTPGGNEQFF

v_call: TRBV29-1
j_call: TRBJ2-7
cdr3_aa: CSVPLGGYEQYF

v_call: TRBV11-2
j_call: TRBJ2-5
cdr3_aa: CASSLDGGIQETQYF

v_call: TRBV28
j_call: TRBJ2-3
cdr3_aa: CASSFWALAGSGGTDTQYF

v_call: TRBV28
j_call: TRBJ2-5
cdr3_aa: CASTPASGETQYF

v_call: TRBV19
j_call: TRBJ2-2
cdr3_aa: CASTPMTGEGTGELFF

v_call: TRBV4-1
j_call: TRBJ2-1
cdr3_aa: CASSQSMVQTPDEQFF

v_call: TRBV29-1
j_call: TRBJ1-1
cdr3_aa: CSVEGLHPEAFF

v_call: TRBV4-1
j_call: TRBJ2-7
cdr3_aa: CASSPTRRGVSGEQYF

v_call: TRBV5-6
j_call: TRBJ2-7
cdr3_aa: CASSLGQPGEQYF

v_call: TRBV7-9
j_call: TRBJ2-7
cdr3_aa: CASSPRTGLGYEQYF

v_call: TRBV6-1
j_call: TRBJ1-1
cdr3_aa: CASPNTRDKPGDTEAFF

v_call: TRBV24-1
j_call: TRBJ2-3
cdr3_aa: CATSDYRRQFPDTQYF

v_call: TRBV6-4
j_call: TRBJ2-1
cdr3_aa: CASSVRLEGEQFF

v_call: TRBV29-1
j_call: TRBJ1-2
cdr3_aa: CSAGPQGEDGYTF

v_call: TRBV7-2
j_call: TRBJ2-7
cdr3_aa: CASSLVSGGAAYEQYF

v_call: TRBV5-6
j_call: TRBJ1-5
cdr3_aa: CASSLWDGYSNQPQHF

v_call: TRBV13
j_call: TRBJ2-1
cdr3_aa: CASSTGQGIGEQFF

v_call: TRBV6-2/TRBV6-3
j_call: TRBJ2-1
cdr3_aa: CASTRGAGGLYNEQFF

v_call: TRBV25-1
j_call: TRBJ2-1
cdr3_aa: CASSESSGGAHNEQFF